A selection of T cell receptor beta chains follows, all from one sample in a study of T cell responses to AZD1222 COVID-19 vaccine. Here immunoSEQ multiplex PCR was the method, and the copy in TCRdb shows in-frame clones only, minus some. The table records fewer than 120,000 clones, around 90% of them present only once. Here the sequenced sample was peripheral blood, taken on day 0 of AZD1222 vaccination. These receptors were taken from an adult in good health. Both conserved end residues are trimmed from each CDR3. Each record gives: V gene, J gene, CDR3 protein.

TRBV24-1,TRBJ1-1,ATLLGVSTEAF
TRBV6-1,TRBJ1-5,ASSELWVPNQPQH
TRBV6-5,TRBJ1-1,ASNRQGSLNTEAF
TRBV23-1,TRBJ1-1,ASTPWDRDWNTEAF
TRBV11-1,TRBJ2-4,ASSLRRGGIQY
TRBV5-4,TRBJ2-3,ASSLGGTRRDTQY
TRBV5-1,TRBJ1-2,ASSLAGRDGDYGYT
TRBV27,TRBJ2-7,ASSIYRDRVYEQY
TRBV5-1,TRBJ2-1,ASSLRGTYNEQF
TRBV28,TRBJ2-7,ASSSGTVTYEQY
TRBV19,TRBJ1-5,ASTTVTIRNNQPQH
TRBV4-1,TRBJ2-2,ASSQEGQGYGELF
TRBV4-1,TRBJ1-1,ASSQGQGFLNTEAF
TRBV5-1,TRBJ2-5,ASSLVGGDGRGETQY
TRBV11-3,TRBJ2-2,ASSLYGRGVTGELF
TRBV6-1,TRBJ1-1,ASTAGGNTEAF
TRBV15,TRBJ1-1,ATSRNRQTSEAF
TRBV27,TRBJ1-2,ASSPMGQFYGYT
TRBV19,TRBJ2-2,AGKQGAGGELF
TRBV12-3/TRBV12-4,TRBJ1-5,ASSRRSNQPQH
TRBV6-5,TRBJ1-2,AAGTGGGYGYT
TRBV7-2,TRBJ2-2,ASPLRDGVGFTGELF
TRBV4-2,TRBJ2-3,ASSRAPLDTQY
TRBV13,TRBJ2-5,ASSKQGTAETQY
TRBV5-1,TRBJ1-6,ASSAGTESPLH
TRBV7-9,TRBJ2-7,ASSNRQSYEQY
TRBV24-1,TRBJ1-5,ATSDAGTSFGTQH
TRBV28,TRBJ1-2,AIQTGTGGFYGYT
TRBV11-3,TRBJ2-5,ASSLDGQETQY
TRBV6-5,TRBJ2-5,ASRTGTGTETQY
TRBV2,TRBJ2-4,ASSRDRGTKNIQY
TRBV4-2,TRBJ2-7,ASSQSSSGGASYEQY
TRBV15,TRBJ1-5,ATSRRGQTIQPQH
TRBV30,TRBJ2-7,AWSVDRGHYEQY
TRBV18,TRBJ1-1,ASSAVNTEAF
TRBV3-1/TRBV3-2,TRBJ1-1,ASSQGGSKYTEAF
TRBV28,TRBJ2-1,ASSLDESSYNEQF
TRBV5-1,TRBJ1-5,ASSLIRQLTNQPQH
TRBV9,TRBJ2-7,ASSVGDLPAYEQY